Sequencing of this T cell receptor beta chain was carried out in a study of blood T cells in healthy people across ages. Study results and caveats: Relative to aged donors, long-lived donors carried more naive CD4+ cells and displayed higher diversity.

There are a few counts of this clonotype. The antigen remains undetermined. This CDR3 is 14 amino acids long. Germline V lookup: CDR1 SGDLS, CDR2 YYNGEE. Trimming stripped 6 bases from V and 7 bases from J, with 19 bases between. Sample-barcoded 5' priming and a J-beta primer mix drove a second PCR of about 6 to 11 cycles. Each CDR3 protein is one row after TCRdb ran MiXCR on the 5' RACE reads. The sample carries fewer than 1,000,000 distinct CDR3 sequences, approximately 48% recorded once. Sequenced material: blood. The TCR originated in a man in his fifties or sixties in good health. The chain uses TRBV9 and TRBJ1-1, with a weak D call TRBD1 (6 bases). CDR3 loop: CASTLSPEQGEAFF. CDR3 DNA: TGTGCCAGCACCTTGTCCCCTGAACAGGGTGAAGCTTTCTTT.